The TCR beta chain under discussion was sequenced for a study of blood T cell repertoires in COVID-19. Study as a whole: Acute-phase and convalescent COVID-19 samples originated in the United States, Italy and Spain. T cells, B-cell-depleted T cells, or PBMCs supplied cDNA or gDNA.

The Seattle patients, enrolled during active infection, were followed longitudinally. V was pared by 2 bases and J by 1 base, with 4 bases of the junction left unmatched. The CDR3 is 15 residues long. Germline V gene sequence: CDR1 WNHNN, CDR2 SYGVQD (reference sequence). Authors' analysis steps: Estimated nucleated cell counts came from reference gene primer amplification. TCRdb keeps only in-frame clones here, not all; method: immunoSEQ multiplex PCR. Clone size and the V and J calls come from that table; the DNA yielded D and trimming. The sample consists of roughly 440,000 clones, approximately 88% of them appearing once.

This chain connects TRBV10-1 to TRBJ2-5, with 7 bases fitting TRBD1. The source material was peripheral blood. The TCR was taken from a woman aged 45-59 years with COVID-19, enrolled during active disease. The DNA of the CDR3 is TGCGCCAGCAGTGAGGGCAGGGGGATCCAAGAGACCCAGTACTTC. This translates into CASSEGRGIQETQYF.